The clone carrying this T cell receptor beta chain was detected ten times or more. The antigen remains undetermined. The data were obtained in a study of T and B cells in COVID-19 patients. The CDR3 is 12 residues long. The ends were cut back, 6 bases at V and 6 bases at J, with 12 bases in the middle. Each TRB amplification used roughly 230-550 ng of genomic DNA from blood. TRB rearrangements were amplified by multiplex PCR with BIOMED2 TRB-A/B primers. TCRdb reanalysed the multiplex PCR reads using MiXCR and keeps one entry per CDR3 protein. The table records over 10,000 distinct CDR3 sequences, 25% of them present only once. The study, taken as a whole, reports: Symptomatic-phase blood samples from mildly ill patients and early samples from severe cases were scarce. Patients with COVID-19 reportedly showed strongly skewed T cell receptor beta variable and joining gene usage. Highly clonal in active COVID-19, TRB repertoires exceeded healthy-donor diversity and richness at recovery. There were 2,000 to 3,000 TCR clusters exclusive to the recovered cohort, a few dozen with low generation probability.

The chain is built from TRBV12-3 or TRBV12-4 and TRBJ2-7; D gene uncertain. This TCR came from a human donor who had recovered from COVID-19. Material for sequencing was blood. The CDR3 DNA follows: TGTGCCAGCAGCCCCGGTCTCTCCGAGCAGTACTTC. Translation gives CASSPGLSEQYF.